This TCR beta chain was found in a study of blood T cells in healthy people across ages. Findings and limits, study-wide: Naive T cell percentage showed a strong correlation with the diversity of TCR beta.

Per sample, a minimum of 7 million PBMCs were isolated. No fewer than 6 micrograms of total RNA were isolated from every sample. On this clonotype itself: Its target is not known.

A second PCR, run for roughly 7 to 11 cycles, used a sample-barcoded 5' primer plus a J-beta primer mix. Individual samples furnished no less than 3 million CDR3-containing paired-end reads apiece. TCRdb processed the 5' RACE reads anew with MiXCR; each CDR3 protein has one entry. The table shows fewer than 900,000 distinct CDR3 sequences, with 35% to 40% occurring only once. The germline V and J ends were trimmed by 5 bases and 4 bases, with 12 bases remaining between them. CDR3 size: 14 residues. Looked up from germline, CDR1 is MNHEY and CDR2 is SVGEGT. V gene TRBV6-2 or TRBV6-3 combines with J gene TRBJ1-5; D uncertain. The specimen sequenced was blood. The source is a man aged 18-30 years in good health. The CDR3 DNA reads TGTGCCAGCAGTGTAACGACGGGGAATCAGCCCCAGCATTTT. This translates into CASSVTTGNQPQHF.